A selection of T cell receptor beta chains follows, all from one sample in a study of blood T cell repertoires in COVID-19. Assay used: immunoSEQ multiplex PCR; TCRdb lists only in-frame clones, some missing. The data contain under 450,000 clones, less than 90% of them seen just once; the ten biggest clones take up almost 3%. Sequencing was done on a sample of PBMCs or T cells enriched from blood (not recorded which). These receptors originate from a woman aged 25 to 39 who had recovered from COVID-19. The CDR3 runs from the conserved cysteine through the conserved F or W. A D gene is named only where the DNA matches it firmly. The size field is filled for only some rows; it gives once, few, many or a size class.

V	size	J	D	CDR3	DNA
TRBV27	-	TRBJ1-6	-	CASSWTEDSSPLHF	TGTGCCAGCAGTTGGACAGAGGACAGTTCACCCCTCCACTTT
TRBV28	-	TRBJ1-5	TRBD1	CASSQMTGRQPQHF	TGTGCCAGCAGTCAAATGACAGGGCGGCAGCCCCAGCATTTT
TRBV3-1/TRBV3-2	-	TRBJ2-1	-	CASSQLIGGSSYNEQFF	TGTGCCAGCAGCCAATTAATTGGGGGGAGCTCCTACAATGAGCAGTTCTTC
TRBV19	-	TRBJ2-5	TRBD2	CASSYGLAGGQETQYF	TGTGCCAGTAGCTACGGACTAGCGGGGGGCCAAGAGACCCAGTACTTC
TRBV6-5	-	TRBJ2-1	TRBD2	CASMTSGANEQFF	TGTGCCAGCATGACTAGCGGGGCGAATGAGCAGTTCTTC
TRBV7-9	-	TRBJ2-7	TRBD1	CASSLVRTGGGEQYF	TGTGCCAGCAGCTTAGTGAGGACAGGGGGAGGCGAGCAGTACTTC
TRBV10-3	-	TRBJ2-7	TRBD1	CAISEGRGHYEQYF	TGTGCCATCAGTGAGGGCAGGGGGCACTACGAGCAGTACTTC
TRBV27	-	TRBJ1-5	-	CASSPNPGQPNQPQHF	TGTGCCAGCAGTCCCAATCCCGGACAGCCTAATCAGCCCCAGCATTTT
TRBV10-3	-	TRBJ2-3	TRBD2	CAISEGTSGSGDTQYF	TGTGCCATCAGTGAGGGGACTAGCGGGAGTGGGGATACGCAGTATTTT
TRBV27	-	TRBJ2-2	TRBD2	CASSLWLAATGELFF	TGTGCCAGCAGTTTATGGCTAGCGGCCACCGGGGAGCTGTTTTTT
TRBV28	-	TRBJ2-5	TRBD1	CASSFPGQGQKTQYF	TGTGCCAGCAGTTTCCCAGGACAGGGGCAGAAGACCCAGTACTTC
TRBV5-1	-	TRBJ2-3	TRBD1	CASSAPETGPDTQYF	TGCGCCAGCAGCGCGCCCGAGACAGGGCCAGATACGCAGTATTTT
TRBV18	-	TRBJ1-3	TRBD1	CASSPGQGRNTIYF	TGTGCCAGCTCACCAGGACAGGGGAGGAACACCATATATTTT
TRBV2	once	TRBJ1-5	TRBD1	CASSDQGAGSNQPQHF	TGTGCCAGCAGTGACCAGGGGGCTGGGAGCAATCAGCCCCAGCATTTT
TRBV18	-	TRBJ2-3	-	CASSPRRGGGGTDTQYF	TGTGCCAGCTCACCACGGAGAGGAGGGGGCGGCACAGATACGCAGTATTTT
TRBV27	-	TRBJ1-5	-	CASTLYPPWTVYSNQPQHF	TGTGCCAGCACCCTATATCCCCCCTGGACAGTGTATAGCAATCAGCCCCAGCATTTT
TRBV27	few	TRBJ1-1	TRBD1	CASAPGQGTGTEAFF	TGTGCCAGCGCCCCGGGACAGGGAACGGGCACTGAAGCTTTCTTT
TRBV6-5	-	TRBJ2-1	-	CASSPWGEEQFF	TGTGCCAGCAGCCCCTGGGGGGAGGAGCAGTTCTTC
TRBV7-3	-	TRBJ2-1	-	CASSWGGPGHPDYNEQFF	TGTGCCAGCAGCTGGGGCGGCCCGGGACACCCCGACTACAATGAGCAGTTCTTC
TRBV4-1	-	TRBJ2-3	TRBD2	CASSRERLAGSTDTQYF	TGCGCCAGCAGCCGGGAACGACTAGCGGGGAGCACAGATACGCAGTATTTT
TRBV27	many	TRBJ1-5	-	CASGGIFNQPQHF	TGTGCCAGCGGGGGGATATTCAATCAGCCCCAGCATTTT
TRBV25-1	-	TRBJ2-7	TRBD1	CASTGTGGLYEQYF	TGTGCCAGCACCGGGACAGGGGGCTTATACGAGCAGTACTTC